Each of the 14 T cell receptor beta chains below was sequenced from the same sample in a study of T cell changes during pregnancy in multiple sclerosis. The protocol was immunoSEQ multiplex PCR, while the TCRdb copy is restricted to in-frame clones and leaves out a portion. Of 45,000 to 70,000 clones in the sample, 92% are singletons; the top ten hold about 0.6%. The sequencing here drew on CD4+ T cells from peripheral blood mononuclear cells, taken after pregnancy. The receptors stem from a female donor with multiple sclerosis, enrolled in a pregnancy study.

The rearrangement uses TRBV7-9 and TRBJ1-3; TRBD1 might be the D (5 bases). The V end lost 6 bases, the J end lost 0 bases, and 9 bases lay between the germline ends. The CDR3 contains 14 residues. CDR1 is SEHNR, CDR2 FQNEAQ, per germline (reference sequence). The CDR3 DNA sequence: TGTGCCAGCAGAACAGACAGCTCTGGAAACACCATATATTTT. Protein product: CASRTDSSGNTIYF.

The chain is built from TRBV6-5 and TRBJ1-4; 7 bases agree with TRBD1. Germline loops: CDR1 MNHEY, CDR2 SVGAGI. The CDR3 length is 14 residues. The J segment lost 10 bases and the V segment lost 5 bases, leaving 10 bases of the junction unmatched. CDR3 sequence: CASSLTGVIGKLFF. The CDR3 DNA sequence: TGTGCCAGCAGTCTCACAGGGGTAATAGGAAAACTGTTTTTT.

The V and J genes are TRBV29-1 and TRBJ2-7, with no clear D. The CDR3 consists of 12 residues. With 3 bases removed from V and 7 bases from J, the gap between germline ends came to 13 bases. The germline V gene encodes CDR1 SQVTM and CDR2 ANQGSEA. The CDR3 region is CSVEEWAGEQYF. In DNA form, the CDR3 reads TGCAGCGTTGAGGAATGGGCTGGGGAGCAGTACTTC.

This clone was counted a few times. The CDR3 spells CASSPRDSSYGYTF. CDR3 DNA sequence: TGTGCCAGCAGCCCCCGGGACAGCTCCTATGGCTACACCTTC. This rearrangement joins TRBV4-2 to TRBJ1-2, with 7 bases identical to TRBD1. This CDR3 spans 14 amino acids. Germline V gives CDR1 LGHNA, CDR2 YNFKEQ. J was trimmed by 4 bases and V by 4 bases; bases with no gene match: 6.

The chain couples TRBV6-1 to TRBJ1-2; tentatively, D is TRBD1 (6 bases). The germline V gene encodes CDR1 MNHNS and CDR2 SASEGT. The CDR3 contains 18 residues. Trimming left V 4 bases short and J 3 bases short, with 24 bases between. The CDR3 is CASSGKRDTIFQDYGYTF. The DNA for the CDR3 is TGTGCCAGCAGTGGCAAGCGGGACACGATCTTTCAAGACTATGGCTACACCTTC.

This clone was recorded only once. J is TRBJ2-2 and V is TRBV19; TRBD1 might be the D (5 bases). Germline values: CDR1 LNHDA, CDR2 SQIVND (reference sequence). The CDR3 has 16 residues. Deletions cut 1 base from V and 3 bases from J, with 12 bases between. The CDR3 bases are TGTGCCAGTAGTATAGGAGTGACAGAGTACACCGGGGAGCTGTTTTTT. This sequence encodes CASSIGVTEYTGELFF.

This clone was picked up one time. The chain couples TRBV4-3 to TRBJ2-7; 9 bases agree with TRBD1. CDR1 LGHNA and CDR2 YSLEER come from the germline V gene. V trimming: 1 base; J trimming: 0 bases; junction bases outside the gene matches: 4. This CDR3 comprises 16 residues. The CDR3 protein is CASSQGGGQGSYEQYF. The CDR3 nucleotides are TGCGCCAGCAGCCAAGGAGGGGGACAGGGCTCCTACGAGCAGTACTTC.

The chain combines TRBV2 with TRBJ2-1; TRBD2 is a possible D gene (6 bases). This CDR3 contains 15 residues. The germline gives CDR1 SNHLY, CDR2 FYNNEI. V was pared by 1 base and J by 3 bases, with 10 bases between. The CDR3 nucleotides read TGTGCCAGCAGTGAAGATCTCGGGGGCTACAATGAGCAGTTCTTC. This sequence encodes CASSEDLGGYNEQFF. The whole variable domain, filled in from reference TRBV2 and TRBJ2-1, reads EPEVTQTPSHQVTQMGQEVILRCVPISNHLYFYWYRQILGQKVEFLVSFYNNEISEKSEIFDDQFSVERPDGSNFTLKIRSTKLEDSAMYFCASSEDLGGYNEQFFGPGTRLTVL.

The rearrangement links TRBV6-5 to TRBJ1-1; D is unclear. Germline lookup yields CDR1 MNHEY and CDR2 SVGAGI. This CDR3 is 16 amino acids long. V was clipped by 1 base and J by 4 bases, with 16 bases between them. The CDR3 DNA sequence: TGTGCCAGCAGTTACTGGCAGCTATCAGGAGGCACTGAAGCTTTCTTT. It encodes CASSYWQLSGGTEAFF.

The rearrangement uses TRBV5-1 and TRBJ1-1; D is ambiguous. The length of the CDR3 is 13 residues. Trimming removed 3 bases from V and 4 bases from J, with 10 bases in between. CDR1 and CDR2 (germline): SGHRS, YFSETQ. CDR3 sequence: CASSSDRGTEAFF. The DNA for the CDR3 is TGCGCCAGCAGCTCTGACCGGGGCACTGAAGCTTTCTTT.

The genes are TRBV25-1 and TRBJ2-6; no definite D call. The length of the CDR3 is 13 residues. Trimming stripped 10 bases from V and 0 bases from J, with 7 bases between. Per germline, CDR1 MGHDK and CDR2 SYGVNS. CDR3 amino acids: CAISPSGANVLTF. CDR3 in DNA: TGTGCCATCTCCCCCTCTGGGGCCAACGTCCTGACTTTC.

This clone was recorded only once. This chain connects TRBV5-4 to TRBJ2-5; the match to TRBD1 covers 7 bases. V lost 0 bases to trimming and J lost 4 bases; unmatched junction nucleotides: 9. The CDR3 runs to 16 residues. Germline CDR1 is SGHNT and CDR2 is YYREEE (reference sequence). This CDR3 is CASSLGGTAFGETQYF. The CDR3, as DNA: TGTGCCAGCAGCTTGGGAGGGACAGCATTTGGAGAGACCCAGTACTTC.

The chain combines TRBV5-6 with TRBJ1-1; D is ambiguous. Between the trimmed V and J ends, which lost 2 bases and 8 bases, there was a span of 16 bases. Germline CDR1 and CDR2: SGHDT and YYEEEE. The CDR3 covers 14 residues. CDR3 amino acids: CASSFGSFSREAFF. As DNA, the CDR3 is TGTGCCAGCAGCTTCGGTAGCTTTAGCCGGGAAGCTTTCTTT.

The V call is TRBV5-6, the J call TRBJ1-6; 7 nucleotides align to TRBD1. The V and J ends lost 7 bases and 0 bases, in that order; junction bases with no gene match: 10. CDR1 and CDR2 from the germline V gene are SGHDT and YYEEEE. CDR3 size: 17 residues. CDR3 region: CASSPGQAGSYNSPLHF. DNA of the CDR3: TGTGCCAGCTCACCAGGACAGGCGGGCTCCTATAATTCACCCCTCCACTTT.